This T cell receptor beta chain was observed in a study of T-cell memory formation after mild COVID-19. TCRdb re-called the 5' RACE reads through MiXCR, storing one row per CDR3 protein. This table has hundreds of thousands of distinct CDR3 sequences, about 20% appearing once. The ends were cut back, 4 bases at V and 8 bases at J, with 9 bases in the middle. The CDR3 runs 13 residues. CDR1 LGHDT and CDR2 YNNKEL come from the germline V gene (reference sequence). The receptor was isolated from a man younger than 30 who had mild COVID-19 (a few samples of this study predate the infection). Cell type and time point are not known. Sequences were obtained from PBMCs or a T cell subset sorted from them (not recorded which). The rearrangement links TRBV3-1 to TRBJ1-6, with D unclear. This CDR3 is CASSLTDDSPLHF. CDR3 sequence (DNA): TGTGCCAGCAGCCTGACGGATGATTCACCCCTCCACTTT.